The 8 T cell receptor beta chains below were found in one sample sequenced in a study of Ad26.COV2.S vaccination and SARS-CoV-2 variants. Measured with immunoSEQ multiplex PCR; TCRdb has only the in-frame clones, and not every one. The repertoire includes about 400,000 clones, about 83% of them detected once, and about 8% sits in the top ten. Noted treatment: around 19 received Ad26.COV2.S at low or high dose, single or two shots; about 5 received placebo; per-sample allocation not given. Sampling took place 63 days after the first vaccine or placebo injection. The sample consisted of peripheral blood, taken in a trial of Ad26.COV2.S vaccine versus placebo. Source of these receptors: a person aged 18-65 years who received the Ad26.COV2.S COVID-19 vaccine or a placebo.

The chain's CDR3 is CASSPRIGLNQPQHF. As DNA, the CDR3 is TGTGCCAGCAGCCCGCGTATCGGTTTAAATCAGCCCCAGCATTTT. The chain combines TRBV9 with TRBJ1-5; D is unclear. Trimming took 4 bases from V and 4 from J, leaving 15 bases between them. The CDR3 spans 15 residues. Looked up from germline, CDR1 is SGDLS and CDR2 is YYNGEE.

This clone was seen a few times. V and J are TRBV7-9 and TRBJ2-7; D remains ambiguous. The V gene lost 5 bases and the J gene lost 4 bases, with 18 bases spanning the gap. CDR1 and CDR2 from the germline V gene are SEHNR and FQNEAQ (reference sequence). The CDR3 has 15 amino acids. The CDR3 region is CASSLSKTPDYEQYF. Here the CDR3 DNA reads TGTGCCAGCAGCCTTTCCAAAACCCCAGATTACGAGCAGTACTTC.

This clone was recorded many times. The chain is built from TRBV7-9 and TRBJ2-1; the match to TRBD2 covers 8 bases. V was clipped by 6 bases and J by 6 bases; unmatched bases: 10. CDR3 length: 15 residues. Germline CDR1 is SEHNR and CDR2 is FQNEAQ (reference sequence). CDR3 in amino acids: CASRSLAVGGNEQFF. As DNA, the CDR3 is TGTGCCAGCAGATCACTAGCGGTTGGGGGCAATGAGCAGTTCTTC.

V usage is TRBV27 and J usage is TRBJ1-5; D perhaps matches TRBD1 (5 bases). Germline-derived CDR1 and CDR2 are MNHEY and SMNVEV (reference sequence). V lost 7 bases and J 4 bases, leaving 17 bases between the germline ends. The CDR3 runs 15 residues. CDR3 amino acids: CASTRVGTGNQPQHF. DNA of the CDR3: TGTGCCAGCACCCGAGTCGGGACTGGAAATCAGCCCCAGCATTTT.

V usage is TRBV12-2 and J usage is TRBJ2-2; no check of the table's D call, TRBD1, against the DNA was made. TRBV12-2 is a known pseudogene. The CDR3 spans 15 residues. CDR3 amino acids: CASRSGTGNTGELFF. CDR3 in DNA: TGTGCAAGTCGCTCCGGGACAGGAAACACCGGGGAGCTGTTTTTT.

V and J are TRBV7-9 and TRBJ1-2; D gene unclear. This CDR3 comprises 14 residues. CDR1 is SEHNR, CDR2 FQNEAQ, per germline (reference sequence). Trimming removed 4 bases at V and 5 bases at J, with 14 bases between. The DNA of the CDR3 is TGTGCCAGCAGCTCACGTAGTGCAGATTATGGCTACACCTTC. Its translation is CASSSRSADYGYTF.

The chain joins TRBV7-3 to TRBJ1-2, with D unresolved. The CDR3 runs 14 residues. CDR1 and CDR2 from the germline V gene are SGHTA and FQGTGA. The V end lost 1 base, the J end lost 10 bases, and 16 bases lay between the germline ends. The CDR3 region has the DNA TGTGCCAGCAGCTTAAGGCTACAGACGGACTCCTACACCTTC. Encoded protein: CASSLRLQTDSYTF.

This chain joins TRBV18 and TRBJ2-2; D gene unclear. Germline CDR1 reads KGHSH; CDR2 reads LQKENI. This CDR3 region has 16 residues. V was shortened by 3 bases and J by 2 bases, with 13 bases between the two germline ends. As DNA, the CDR3 is TGTGCCAGCTCACCCGACCCCCCACGAAACACCGGGGAGCTGTTTTTT. It translates to CASSPDPPRNTGELFF.